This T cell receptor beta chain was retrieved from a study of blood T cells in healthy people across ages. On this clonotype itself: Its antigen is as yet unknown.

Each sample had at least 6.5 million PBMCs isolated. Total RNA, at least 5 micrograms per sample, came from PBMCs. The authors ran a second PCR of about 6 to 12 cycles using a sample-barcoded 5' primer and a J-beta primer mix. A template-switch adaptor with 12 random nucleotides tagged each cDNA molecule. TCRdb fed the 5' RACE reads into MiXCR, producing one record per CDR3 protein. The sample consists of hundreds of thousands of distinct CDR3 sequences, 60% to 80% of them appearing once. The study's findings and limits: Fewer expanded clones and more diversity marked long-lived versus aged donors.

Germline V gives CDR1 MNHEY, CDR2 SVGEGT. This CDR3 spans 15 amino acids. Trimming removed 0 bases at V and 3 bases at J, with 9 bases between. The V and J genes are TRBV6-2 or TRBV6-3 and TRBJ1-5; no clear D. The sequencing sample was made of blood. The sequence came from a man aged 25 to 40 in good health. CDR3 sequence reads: CASSYSGFSNQPQHF. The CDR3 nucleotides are TGTGCCAGCAGTTACTCAGGGTTTTCCAATCAGCCCCAGCATTTT.